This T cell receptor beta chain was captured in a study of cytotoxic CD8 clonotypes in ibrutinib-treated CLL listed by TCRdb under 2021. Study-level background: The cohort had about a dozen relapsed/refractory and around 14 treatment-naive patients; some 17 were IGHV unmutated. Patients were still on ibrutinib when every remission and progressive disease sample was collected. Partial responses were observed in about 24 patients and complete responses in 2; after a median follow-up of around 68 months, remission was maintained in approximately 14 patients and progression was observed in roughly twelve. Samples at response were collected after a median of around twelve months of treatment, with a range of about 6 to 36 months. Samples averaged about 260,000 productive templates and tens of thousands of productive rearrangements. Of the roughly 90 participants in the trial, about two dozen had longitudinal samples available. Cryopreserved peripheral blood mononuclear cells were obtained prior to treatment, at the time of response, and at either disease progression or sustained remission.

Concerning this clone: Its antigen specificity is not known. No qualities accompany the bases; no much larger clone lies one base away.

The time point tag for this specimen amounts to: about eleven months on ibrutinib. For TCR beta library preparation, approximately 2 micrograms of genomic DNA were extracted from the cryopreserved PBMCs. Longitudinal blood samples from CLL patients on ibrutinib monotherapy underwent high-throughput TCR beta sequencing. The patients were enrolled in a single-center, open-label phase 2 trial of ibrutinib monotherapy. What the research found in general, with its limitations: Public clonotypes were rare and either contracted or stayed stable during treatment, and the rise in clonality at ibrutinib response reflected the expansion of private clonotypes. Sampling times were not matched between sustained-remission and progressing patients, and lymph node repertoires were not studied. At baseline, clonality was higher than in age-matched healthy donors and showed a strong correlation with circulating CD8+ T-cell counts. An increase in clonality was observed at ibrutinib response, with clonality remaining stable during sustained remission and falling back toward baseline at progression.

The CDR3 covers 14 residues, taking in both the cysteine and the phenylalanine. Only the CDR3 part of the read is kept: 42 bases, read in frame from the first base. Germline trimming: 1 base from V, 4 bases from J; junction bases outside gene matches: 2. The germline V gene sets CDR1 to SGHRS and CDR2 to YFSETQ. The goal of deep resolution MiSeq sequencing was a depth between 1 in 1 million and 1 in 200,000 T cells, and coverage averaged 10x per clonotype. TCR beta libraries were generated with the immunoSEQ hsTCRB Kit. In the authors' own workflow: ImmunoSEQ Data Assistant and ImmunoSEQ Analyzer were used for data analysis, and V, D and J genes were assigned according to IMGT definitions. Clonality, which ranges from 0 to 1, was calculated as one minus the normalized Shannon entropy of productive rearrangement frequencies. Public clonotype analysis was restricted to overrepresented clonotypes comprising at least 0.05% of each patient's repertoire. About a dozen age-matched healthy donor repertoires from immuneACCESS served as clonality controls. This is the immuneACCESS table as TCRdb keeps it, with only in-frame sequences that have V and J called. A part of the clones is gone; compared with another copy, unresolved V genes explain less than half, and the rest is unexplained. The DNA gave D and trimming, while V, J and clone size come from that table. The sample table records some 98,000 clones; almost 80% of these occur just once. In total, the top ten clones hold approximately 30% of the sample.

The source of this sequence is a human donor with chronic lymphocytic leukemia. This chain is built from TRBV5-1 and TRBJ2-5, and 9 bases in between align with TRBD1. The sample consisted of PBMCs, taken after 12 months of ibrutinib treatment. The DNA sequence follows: TGCGCCAGCAGCTTGACAGGGGGCGGAGAGACCCAGTACTTC. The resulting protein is CASSLTGGGETQYF.